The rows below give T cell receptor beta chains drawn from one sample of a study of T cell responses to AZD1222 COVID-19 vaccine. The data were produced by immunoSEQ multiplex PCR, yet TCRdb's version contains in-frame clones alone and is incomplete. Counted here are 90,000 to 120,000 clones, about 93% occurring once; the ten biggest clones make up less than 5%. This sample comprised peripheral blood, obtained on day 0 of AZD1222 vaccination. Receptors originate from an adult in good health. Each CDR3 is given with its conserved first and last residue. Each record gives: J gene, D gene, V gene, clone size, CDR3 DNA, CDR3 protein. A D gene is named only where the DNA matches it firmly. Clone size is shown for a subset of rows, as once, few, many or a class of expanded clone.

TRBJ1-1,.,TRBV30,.,TGTGCCTGGAGTCAGCCAGGAGGGATGAACACTGAAGCTTTCTTT,CAWSQPGGMNTEAFF
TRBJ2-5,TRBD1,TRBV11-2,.,TGTGCCAGCAGTCATTACCGGGACAGAGAGACCCAGTACTTC,CASSHYRDRETQYF
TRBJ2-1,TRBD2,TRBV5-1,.,TGCGCCAGCAGCTTGGAAGTCCCAGCGGGGGGGGTTTACAATGAGCAGTTCTTC,CASSLEVPAGGVYNEQFF
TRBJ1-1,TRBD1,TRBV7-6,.,TGTGCCAGCAGCCTCCAGGGGGGCAACACTGAAGCTTTCTTT,CASSLQGGNTEAFF
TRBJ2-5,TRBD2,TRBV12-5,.,TGTGCTAGTGGTTTGCTCCTAGCGGGAGTAGCAACGGAGACCCAGTACTTC,CASGLLLAGVATETQYF
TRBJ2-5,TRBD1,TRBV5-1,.,TGCGCCAGCAGCCCGGTCACAGGGGCAGGGGAGACCCAGTACTTC,CASSPVTGAGETQYF
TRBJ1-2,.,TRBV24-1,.,TGTGCCACCAGTGACCCATACATTGGCTACACCTTC,CATSDPYIGYTF
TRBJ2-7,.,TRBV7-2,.,TGTGCCAGCAGCTTAGTAGCACGAGGTTTGAACGAGCAGTACTTC,CASSLVARGLNEQYF
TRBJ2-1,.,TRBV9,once,TGTGCCAGCAGCCCCCGAAGTAGCTCCTACAATGAGCAGTTCTTC,CASSPRSSSYNEQFF
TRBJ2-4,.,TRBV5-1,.,TGCGCCAGCAGCTTCGGGCTAGCCAAAAACATTCAGTACTTC,CASSFGLAKNIQYF
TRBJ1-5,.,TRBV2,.,TGTGCCAGCAGAGCAGAACAGGGCAATCAGCCCCAGCATTTT,CASRAEQGNQPQHF
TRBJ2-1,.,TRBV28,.,TGTGCCAGCAGTTTATCTATGCAGCAGTTCTTC,CASSLSMQQFF
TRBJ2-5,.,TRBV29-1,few,TGCAGCCCCGAAACAGACTGCGGTTCGGAGACCCAGTACTTC,CSPETDCGSETQYF
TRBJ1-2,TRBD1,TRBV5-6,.,TGTGCCAGCAGCTTGCGGACAGGATCGGGACACACCTTC,CASSLRTGSGHTF
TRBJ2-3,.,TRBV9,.,TGTGCCAGCAGCGCACAAGTCGGTGATACGCAGTATTTT,CASSAQVGDTQYF
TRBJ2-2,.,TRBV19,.,TGTGCCAGTAGTATAAGCGGGAACACCGGGGAGCTGTTTTTT,CASSISGNTGELFF
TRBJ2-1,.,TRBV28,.,TGTGCCAGTGGGACGGCGGCTGAGCAGTTCTTC,CASGTAAEQFF
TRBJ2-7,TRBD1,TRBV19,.,TGTGCCAGTAGCCCCGACAGGGTGAGAAAGTACTTC,CASSPDRVRKYF
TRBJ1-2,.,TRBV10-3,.,TGTGCCATCAGTGAGGGTCCAGAACCGACCGGCTATGGCTACACCTTC,CAISEGPEPTGYGYTF
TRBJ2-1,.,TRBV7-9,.,TGTGCCAGCACCTCCCCTGAGAGCTCCTACAATGAGCAGTTCTTC,CASTSPESSYNEQFF
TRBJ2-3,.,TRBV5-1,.,TGCGCCAGCAGCCGAGCGGTCACGTTGGATACGCAGTATTTT,CASSRAVTLDTQYF
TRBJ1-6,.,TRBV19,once,TGTGCCAGTAGCGAATCAGGCAGACCGAATTCACCCCTCCACTTT,CASSESGRPNSPLHF
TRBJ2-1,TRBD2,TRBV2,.,TGTGCCAGCAGTGAGTGGACTAGTGACAATGAGCAGTTCTTC,CASSEWTSDNEQFF
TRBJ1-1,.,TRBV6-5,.,TGTGCCAGCAGTTACTCGAATCCGGACACTGAAGCTTTCTTT,CASSYSNPDTEAFF
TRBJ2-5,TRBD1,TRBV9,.,TGTGCCAGCAGCGTCAAGGGACAGGGGCAGGAAGAGACCCAGTACTTC,CASSVKGQGQEETQYF
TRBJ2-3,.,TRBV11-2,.,TGTGCCAGCAGCTTGGACACAGATACGCAGTATTTT,CASSLDTDTQYF
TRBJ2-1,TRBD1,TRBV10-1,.,TGCGCCAGCGGGACAGGGGCCAAGGAGGGGCAGTTCTTC,CASGTGAKEGQFF
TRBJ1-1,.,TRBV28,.,TGTGCCAGCAGCCATAGAAGGGTTAACACTGAAGCTTTCTTT,CASSHRRVNTEAFF
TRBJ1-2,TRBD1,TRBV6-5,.,TGTGCCAGCAGAAAACAGGGGTTCTATGGCTACACCTTC,CASRKQGFYGYTF
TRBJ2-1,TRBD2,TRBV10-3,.,TGTGCCATCAGTGGGGCTAGCGGGAGGGCTCCCCCTGAGCAGTTCTTC,CAISGASGRAPPEQFF
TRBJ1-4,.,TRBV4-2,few,TGTGCCAGCAGCCGGGAGGGGACACCGCTGTTTTTT,CASSREGTPLFF
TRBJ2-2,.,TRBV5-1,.,TGCGCCAGCAGCTCGGGACAAACCGGGGAGCTGTTTTTT,CASSSGQTGELFF
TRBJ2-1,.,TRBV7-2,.,TGTGCCAGCAGCTTAGGATGGGCGGGGGCCTCCTACAATGAGCAGTTCTTC,CASSLGWAGASYNEQFF
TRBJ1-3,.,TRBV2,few,TGTGCCAGCCGGACAGCTGGAAACACCATATATTTT,CASRTAGNTIYF
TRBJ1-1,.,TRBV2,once,TGTGCCAGCAGTAATCTGGAGAACACTGAAGCTTTCTTT,CASSNLENTEAFF
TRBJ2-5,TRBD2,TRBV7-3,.,TGTGCCAGCAGCTTATACGGCGGGAGAGAGACCCAGTACTTC,CASSLYGGRETQYF
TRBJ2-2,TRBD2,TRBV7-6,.,TGTGCCAGCAGCCTAGCGGGAGGAGGTACCGGGGAGCTGTTTTTT,CASSLAGGGTGELFF
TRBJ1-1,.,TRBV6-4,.,TGTGCCAGCAGTGCCTCCGAAGGGACTGAAGCTTTCTTT,CASSASEGTEAFF
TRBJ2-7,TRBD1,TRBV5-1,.,TGCGCCAGCAGCTTTGGGACAGTCCGCGGCGAGCAGTACTTC,CASSFGTVRGEQYF
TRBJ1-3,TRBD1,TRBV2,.,TGTGCCAGCAGTTTTACAGGGGGCACTGGAAACACCATATATTTT,CASSFTGGTGNTIYF
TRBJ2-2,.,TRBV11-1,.,TGTGCCAGCAGCCCCCGGGACCCTCCGACCGGGGAGCTGTTTTTT,CASSPRDPPTGELFF
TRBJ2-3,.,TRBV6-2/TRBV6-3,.,TGTGCCAGCAGTTACGGGGAGGTTACGGATACGCAGTATTTT,CASSYGEVTDTQYF
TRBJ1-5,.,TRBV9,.,TGTGCCAGCGGACGCGGTGGGGAAGGGCAGCCCCAGCATTTT,CASGRGGEGQPQHF
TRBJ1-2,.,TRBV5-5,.,TGTGCCAGCAGCTTGGCCGTTCCCCTTAACTATGGCTACACCTTC,CASSLAVPLNYGYTF
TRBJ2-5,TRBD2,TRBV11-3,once,TGTGCCAGCAGCTTAGTCGAACTAGCGGAGACCCAGTACTTC,CASSLVELAETQYF
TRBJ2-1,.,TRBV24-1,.,TGTGCCACCAGTCCAAATTCTGACTTGACAAGCAGGTTCTTC,CATSPNSDLTSRFF